This passage covers 28 T cell receptor beta chains from one sample sequenced in a study of blood T cell repertoires in COVID-19. The method was immunoSEQ multiplex PCR; TCRdb's version includes in-frame clones alone and lacks a portion of them. The sample gives about 57,000 clones, about nine tenths of which show up once; 22% is in the top ten. Sequences were obtained from peripheral blood. The receptors here all came from an elderly woman with COVID-19, enrolled during active disease.

This clone was detected only once. The chain is built from TRBV5-4 and TRBJ2-3, with a tentative D call TRBD2 (6 bases). With 1 base removed from V and 2 bases from J, the gap between germline ends came to 11 bases. The germline gives CDR1 SGHNT, CDR2 YYREEE (reference sequence). CDR3 length: 15 amino acids. The CDR3 loop reads CASSLTGGPTDTQYF. CDR3 DNA sequence: TGTGCCAGCAGCTTGACCGGGGGACCCACAGATACGCAGTATTTT.

V is TRBV5-1 and J is TRBJ2-5; 8 nucleotides align to TRBD2. Unmatched junction bases numbered 10, after V lost 7 bases and J lost 5 bases. Germline-derived CDR1 and CDR2 are SGHRS and YFSETQ. The CDR3 sequence is 14 residues long. The CDR3 coding sequence is TGCGCCAGCGGGTACGGGGGGGCGAGGGAGACCCAGTACTTC. As protein: CASGYGGARETQYF.

The chain carries TRBV30 and TRBJ2-7; 10 positions agree with TRBD1. The junction had 3 bases not matched to a gene; V was cut back by 3 bases and J by 4 bases. Germline V gene sequence: CDR1 GTSNPN, CDR2 SVGIG (reference sequence). The CDR3 extends over 13 amino acids. CDR3 bases: TGTGCCTGGAGCCGGGACAGGGGATACGAGCAGTACTTC. This sequence encodes CAWSRDRGYEQYF. Full variable domain (outside the CDR3, taken from reference TRBV30 and TRBJ2-7): SQTIHQWPATLVQPVGSPLSLECTVEGTSNPNLYWYRQAAGRGLQLLFYSVGIGQISSEVPQNLSASRPQDRQFILSSKKLLLSDSGFYLCAWSRDRGYEQYFGPGTRLTVT.

V is TRBV6-5 and J is TRBJ1-3; unclear D gene. From germline, CDR1 is MNHEY and CDR2 SVGAGI. Trimming removed 4 bases from V and 2 bases from J, with 9 bases in between. The CDR3 length is 14 residues. DNA for the CDR3: TGTGCCAGCAGTTCTACAGCCACTGGAAACACCATATATTTT. Amino acid sequence: CASSSTATGNTIYF.

The chain has TRBV3-1 (or the pseudogene TRBV3-2) and TRBJ1-3, with D unclear. The CDR3 length is 12 residues. Germline values: CDR1 LGHDT, CDR2 YNNKEL (reference sequence). V lost 1 base, J lost 4 bases, and 2 bases lay in between. The CDR3 nucleotides are TGTGCCAGCAGCCAAGTAGGAAACACCATATATTTT. Amino acids: CASSQVGNTIYF.

The chain employs TRBV15 and TRBJ1-2, with 8 positions matching TRBD1. Germline V gives CDR1 LNHNV, CDR2 YYDKDF (reference sequence). This CDR3 contains 14 residues. With V trimmed by 0 bases and J by 8 bases, 5 bases remained unmatched. CDR3 DNA: TGTGCCACCAGCAGAGAGAGGACAGGGAGCGGCTACACCTTC. It yields the protein CATSRERTGSGYTF. Full variable domain (rest looked up from reference TRBV15 and TRBJ1-2): DAMVIQNPRYQVTQFGKPVTLSCSQTLNHNVMYWYQQKSSQAPKLLFHYYDKDFNNEADTPDNFQSRRPNTSFCFLDIRSPGLGDTAMYLCATSRERTGSGYTFGSGTRLTVV.

CDR3 sequence (DNA): TGTGCCAGTAGACAGTCTACCCTAGACTCCAGAGGGGAGCAGTACTTC. This gives the protein CASRQSTLDSRGEQYF. The chain couples TRBV19 to TRBJ2-7; D possibly corresponds to TRBD2 (5 bases). Germline assignment: CDR1 LNHDA and CDR2 SQIVND (reference sequence). This CDR3 is built from 16 residues. Trimming removed 6 bases at V and 7 bases at J, with 25 bases between.

This chain connects TRBV30 to TRBJ2-7; 8 nucleotides agree with TRBD2. V shed 5 bases and J 0 bases; nucleotides not matched to a gene: 9. The CDR3 extends over 15 amino acids. CDR1 GTSNPN and CDR2 SVGIG come from the germline V gene (reference sequence). CDR3 DNA: TGTGCCTGGGCCCGGGGGGGGCCTGGCTCCTACGAGCAGTACTTC. This codes for CAWARGGPGSYEQYF.

This chain uses TRBV7-9 with TRBJ1-5; tentative D call: TRBD1 (5 bases). The V gene's germline CDR1 is SEHNR and CDR2 FQNEAQ (reference sequence). The CDR3 is 16 residues long. Trimming pared 7 bases from V and 2 bases from J, leaving 18 bases between. CDR3 DNA: TGTGCCAGCACCGGAACGGGTGGGGGGGGCAATCAGCCCCAGCATTTT. Protein: CASTGTGGGGNQPQHF.

This sequence joins TRBV6-1 and TRBJ1-1; D unresolved. Trimming removed 2 bases from V and 7 bases from J, with 8 bases in between. This CDR3 is built from 12 residues. Germline values: CDR1 MNHNS, CDR2 SASEGT. The DNA of the CDR3 is TGTGCCAGCAGTGAATATGCACTTGAAGCTTTCTTT. Translation: CASSEYALEAFF.

V gene TRBV6-6 combines with J gene TRBJ1-1, with D possibly matching TRBD1 (6 bases). The CDR3 is made up of 14 amino acids. CDR1 and CDR2 from the germline V gene are MNHNY and SVGAGI (reference sequence). Trimming took 10 bases from V and 4 from J, leaving 19 bases between them. DNA of the CDR3: TGTGCCACCTCCTGGGGGGGGGCCAGCACTGAAGCTTTCTTT. It is translated as CATSWGGASTEAFF.

J is TRBJ2-1 and V is TRBV6-5; weak D call: TRBD1 (5 bases). The CDR3 spans 16 residues. V lost 0 bases, J lost 10 bases, and 19 bases lay in between. Germline V gene sequence: CDR1 MNHEY, CDR2 SVGAGI. For the CDR3, the DNA is TGTGCCAGCAGTTACTCGAAGTTTATCCAGGGCGGCGAGCAGTTCTTC. It yields the protein CASSYSKFIQGGEQFF.

The gene calls are TRBV5-1 and TRBJ1-1, with D unclear. Germline V gene sequence: CDR1 SGHRS, CDR2 YFSETQ. V lost 0 bases and J lost 0, with 9 bases in between. The CDR3 contains 15 residues. CDR3 loop: CASSLDRFMNTEAFF. The DNA of the CDR3 is TGCGCCAGCAGCTTGGACAGATTCATGAACACTGAAGCTTTCTTT.

The sample holds one count of this clone. The chain joins TRBV5-1 to TRBJ2-1; perhaps TRBD1 as D (5 bases). Germline V gene lookup returns CDR1 SGHRS and CDR2 YFSETQ. The CDR3 is made up of 16 amino acids. Trimming took off 0 bases at V and 12 bases at J, with 22 bases between the two ends. The CDR3 DNA reads TGCGCCAGCAGCTTGGGGCTACAGCAAACAGAAGGGGCGCAGTTCTTC. It specifies CASSLGLQQTEGAQFF. The full variable domain, in which reference TRBV5-1 and TRBJ2-1 provide the parts outside the CDR3, is KAGVTQTPRYLIKTRGQQVTLSCSPISGHRSVSWYQQTPGQGLQFLFEYFSETQRNKGNFPGRFSGRQFSNSRSEMNVSTLELGDSALYLCASSLGLQQTEGAQFFGPGTRLTVL.

The gene calls are TRBV29-1 and TRBJ2-1; tentatively, D is TRBD1 (6 bases). V dropped 6 bases and J dropped 4 bases, with 10 bases sitting between them. This CDR3 spans 12 amino acids. CDR1 is SQVTM, CDR2 ANQGSEA, per germline. The CDR3 DNA sequence: TGCAGCGTGGAGGACAGATACAATGAGCAGTTCTTC. Residues: CSVEDRYNEQFF.

This clone was found once. V gene TRBV11-2 combines with J gene TRBJ2-7; maybe TRBD1 (9 bases). The V and J ends lost 5 bases and 1 base respectively, with 18 bases between them. CDR1 and CDR2 from the germline V gene are SGHAT and FQNNGV. The CDR3 totals 16 residues. CDR3 sequence: CASSRPGGTGSYEQYF. CDR3 coding DNA: TGTGCCAGCAGCCGCCCGGGGGGGACAGGGTCCTACGAGCAGTACTTC.

The genes are TRBV18 and TRBJ1-2; 8 bases line up with TRBD1. The V and J ends lost 8 bases and 8 bases, in that order; junction bases with no gene match: 7. Germline V lookup: CDR1 KGHSH, CDR2 LQKENI. The length of the CDR3 is 12 residues. The CDR3 nucleotides read TGTGCCAGCGCGACAGGGGAAGGGGGCTACACCTTC. Translated, it gives CASATGEGGYTF.

The chain carries TRBV27 and TRBJ2-7; 9 bases align to TRBD2. Germline assignment: CDR1 MNHEY and CDR2 SMNVEV (reference sequence). This CDR3 is 15 amino acids long. V dropped 6 bases and J dropped 2; count of bases not matched to a gene: 8. The CDR3 is CASSPLAGGPYEQYF. The CDR3 DNA sequence: TGTGCCAGCAGCCCCTTGGCGGGGGGGCCCTACGAGCAGTACTTC.

V and J are TRBV4-1 and TRBJ2-3; D may be TRBD1 (6 bases). Germline V gene lookup returns CDR1 MGHRA and CDR2 YSYEKL. Trimming removed 4 bases at V and 0 bases at J, with 14 bases between. This CDR3 is built from 16 residues. The CDR3 here is CASSPPQDRSTDTQYF. CDR3 nucleotide sequence: TGCGCCAGCAGCCCCCCCCAAGACAGGAGCACAGATACGCAGTATTTT.

V gene TRBV13 combines with J gene TRBJ1-6; tentatively, D is TRBD1 (5 bases). There are 15 residues in the CDR3. Trimming removed 5 bases at V and 7 bases at J, with 15 bases between. Germline assignment: CDR1 PRHDT and CDR2 FYEKMQ (reference sequence). In DNA form, the CDR3 reads TGTGCCAGCAGCGGAACGGCGGGGCGGAATTCACCCCTCCACTTT. This encodes CASSGTAGRNSPLHF.

J is TRBJ2-7 and V is TRBV3-1 (or the pseudogene TRBV3-2); 10 positions match TRBD2. The trim removed 4 bases at V and 0 bases at J, leaving 3 bases unmatched. Germline-derived CDR1 and CDR2 are LGHDT and YNNKEL (reference sequence). The CDR3 loop spans 15 amino acids. The CDR3: CASSRTSGDSYEQYF. Written as DNA, the CDR3 is TGTGCCAGCAGCCGAACTAGCGGGGACTCCTACGAGCAGTACTTC.

This chain joins TRBV12-3 or TRBV12-4 and TRBJ1-2; D gene unclear. The V end was cut by 3 bases, the J end by 3 bases, with 8 bases between. The CDR3 is made up of 13 amino acids. The CDR3, as DNA: TGTGCCAGCAGTTTCAGCCGGGACTATGGCTACACCTTC. Translating gives CASSFSRDYGYTF.

The V gene is TRBV10-2, the J gene TRBJ1-6; tentatively, D is TRBD1 (5 bases). V was cut by 8 bases and J by 10 bases, with 18 bases left in between. The CDR3 sequence is 14 residues long. The germline CDR1 and CDR2 sequences are WSHSY and SAAADI. The CDR3 region has the DNA TGCGCCAGCTTCGTTTGGGGGGAAAAATCACCCCTCCACTTT. As protein: CASFVWGEKSPLHF.

The chain carries TRBV6-7 and TRBJ2-1, with D hard to call. TRBV6-7 is classed as an ORF, of uncertain function. This CDR3 region has 13 residues. Trimming stripped 0 bases from V and 8 bases from J, with 8 bases between. CDR3 sequence: CASSYSRRDEQFF. The CDR3 coding sequence is TGTGCCAGCAGTTACTCTAGACGGGATGAGCAGTTCTTC.

The rearrangement joins TRBV7-9 to TRBJ1-1, with 7 bases that match TRBD1. Trimming cost V 1 base and J 1 base; bases outside gene matches: 3. Per the germline V gene, CDR1 is SEHNR and CDR2 is FQNEAQ (reference sequence). This CDR3 has 15 amino acids. The CDR3 loop is CASSLGGGRNTEAFF. The CDR3, as DNA: TGTGCCAGCAGCTTAGGAGGGGGCAGGAACACTGAAGCTTTCTTT.

The rearrangement joins TRBV11-3 to TRBJ2-2; D is unclear. The V gene lost 0 bases and the J gene lost 4 bases, with 6 bases spanning the gap. This CDR3 has 14 residues. Germline loops: CDR1 SGHNT, CDR2 YENEEA. The CDR3 region is CASSLDFSTGELFF. The CDR3 coding sequence is TGTGCCAGCAGCTTAGACTTCAGCACCGGGGAGCTGTTTTTT. Filled out from reference TRBV11-3 and TRBJ2-2, the complete variable domain reads EAGVVQSPRYKIIEKKQPVAFWCNPISGHNTLYWYLQNLGQGPELLIRYENEEAVDDSQLPKDRFSAERLKGVDSTLKIQPAELGDSAVYLCASSLDFSTGELFFGEGSRLTVL.

The chain combines TRBV18 with TRBJ2-7, with D tentatively TRBD2 (6 bases). The V end was cut by 4 bases, the J end by 3 bases, with 25 bases between. CDR1 KGHSH and CDR2 LQKENI come from the germline V gene. The CDR3 contains 18 residues. CDR3 in amino acids: CASSQRAVNSRGYYEQYF. The CDR3 coding sequence is TGTGCCAGCTCACAGCGGGCCGTGAATAGCCGAGGATACTACGAGCAGTACTTC. Drawing the rest from reference TRBV18 and TRBJ2-7, the complete variable domain is NAGVMQNPRHLVRRRGQEARLRCSPMKGHSHVYWYRQLPEEGLKFMVYLQKENIIDESGMPKERFSAEFPKEGPSILRIQQVVRGDSAAYFCASSQRAVNSRGYYEQYFGPGTRLTVT.

CDR3 sequence (DNA): TGTGCCAGCTCACCCTACGACAGTTCTGGAAACACCATATATTTT. This codes for CASSPYDSSGNTIYF. The rearrangement joins TRBV18 to TRBJ1-3, with D perhaps TRBD1 (5 bases). The CDR3 has 15 residues. V lost 3 bases, J lost 1 base, and 10 bases lay in between. Germline V lookup: CDR1 KGHSH, CDR2 LQKENI. Drawing the rest from reference TRBV18 and TRBJ1-3, the complete variable domain is NAGVMQNPRHLVRRRGQEARLRCSPMKGHSHVYWYRQLPEEGLKFMVYLQKENIIDESGMPKERFSAEFPKEGPSILRIQQVVRGDSAAYFCASSPYDSSGNTIYFGEGSWLTVV.